The present entry profiles one TCR beta chain with its context. This clone was seen only a few times. What antigen it recognizes has not been identified. Within one base of it there is no much larger clone, and no base qualities were kept. TCRbeta CDR3 regions were amplified from genomic DNA by means of the immunoSEQ Assay, a bias-controlled multiplex PCR. As for the authors' bioinformatics: The number of nucleated cells in each sample was estimated by amplification of reference gene primers within the assay. To quantify the absolute abundance of each unique TCRbeta CDR3 rearrangement, sequence reads were collapsed and filtered. For each sample, productive Simpson clonality was calculated as the square root of Simpson's diversity index over productive rearrangements. TCRdb took over this immuneACCESS table, retaining in-frame rearrangements with V and J assigned. Such tables are incomplete; in checked studies, under half of the missing clones stem from an unresolved V gene, and the remainder is unexplained. Clone size and the V and J calls come from that table; the DNA yielded D and trimming. This sample is represented by approximately 50,000 clones; approximately 82% of them were singletons. Approximately 12% of the sample is held by the ten biggest clonotypes.

These data originate in a study of blood T cell repertoires in COVID-19 (TCRdb year 2020). Broadly, across the study: Samples from collaborators originated in the United States, Italy and Spain and spanned both the acute and convalescent phases of COVID-19. The dataset comprised deeply sampled blood TCRbeta repertoires from subjects exposed to, actively infected with, or recovered from COVID-19. Nearly every sample came with metadata listing a de-identified subject ID, COVID-19 status, age in years and sex. The samples were drawn from two sources: the first 160 participants of the ongoing ImmuneRACE study, and fewer than 1,500 subjects contributed by 6 global collaborators. Where HLA class I and class II types were available, the types were taken from metadata supplied by the sample provider, not from assay-based typing. The repertoires were released in a freely available public database meant as a resource for research on the immune response to SARS-CoV-2. The material from the prospective study consisted of cDNA or gDNA derived from T cells, B-cell-depleted T cells, or PBMCs.

The collaborating institutions used their own protocols to collect whole blood in K2EDTA tubes. For TCRbeta analysis, collaborator samples were shipped as frozen whole blood, as isolated PBMCs, or as DNA extracted from either sample type. The CDR3 holds 12 amino acids from the cysteine to the phenylalanine. Here the CDR3 DNA is all that survives: 36 bases in frame from base 1. The germline V gene (reference sequence) sets CDR1 to LGHDT and CDR2 to YNNKEL. A distance of 10 bases separates the germline ends of V and J, which lose 3 bases and 8 bases respectively. The paper's findings and limits, for the study overall: How much clinical and demographic metadata was included differed by source and by participant, and the metadata was provided uncurated.

This receptor was identified in a human donor in a cohort sampled during active COVID-19. The sequence is built from TRBV3-1 (or the pseudogene TRBV3-2) and TRBJ1-2; TRBD1 is perhaps the D gene, given 6 matching bases. What was sequenced was peripheral blood. The CDR3 is CASSQNTGGYTF. The sequenced DNA is TGTGCCAGCAGCCAGAACACAGGGGGCTACACCTTC.